What follows are 22 T cell receptor beta chains derived from one specimen sequenced in a study of shared T cell receptors in the human thymus. Only in-frame clones appear in the TCRdb table, and some are missing; sequencing was by immunoSEQ multiplex PCR. The sample consists of roughly 700,000 clones, approximately 87% of them appearing once. This same sample was also part of a study on human thymus T cells.

Source material: thymocytes. These receptors originate from a boy younger than two with a congenital heart defect.

The chain uses TRBV4-3 and TRBJ1-2, with D maybe TRBD1 (5 bases). V lost 0 bases to trimming and J lost 6 bases, with 11 bases between them. CDR1 and CDR2 from the germline V gene are LGHNA and YSLEER. The CDR3 is made up of 14 amino acids. The CDR3 region is CASSQEGPRDGYTF. In DNA, the CDR3 is TGCGCCAGCAGCCAAGAGGGGCCTCGAGATGGCTACACCTTC.

The rearrangement joins TRBV15 to TRBJ2-3, with TRBD2 matching over 11 bases. CDR3 length: 24 amino acids. Germline V CDR1 and CDR2: LNHNV, YYDKDF (reference sequence). V trimming: 3 bases; J trimming: 1 base; junction bases outside the gene matches: 27. The CDR3 sequence is CATSRLILGDRSRGLAECTDTQYF. DNA for the CDR3: TGTGCCACCAGCAGGCTCATTCTGGGAGACAGGTCAAGGGGACTAGCGGAATGCACAGATACGCAGTATTTT.

This clone was observed a single time. The CDR3 sequence is CASSLGGGALSGNTIYF. As DNA, the CDR3 is TGTGCCAGCAGCTTAGGTGGGGGGGCGCTCTCTGGAAACACCATATATTTT. The genes are TRBV7-2 and TRBJ1-3; tentative D call: TRBD1 (6 bases). V was pared by 1 base and J by 0 bases, with 13 bases between. Looked up from germline, CDR1 is SGHTA and CDR2 is FQGNSA. The CDR3 covers 17 residues.

V is TRBV27 and J is TRBJ2-3; 9 bases are shared with TRBD2. CDR3 length: 16 residues. V trimming: 5 bases; J trimming: 5 bases; junction bases outside the gene matches: 11. The V gene's germline CDR1 is MNHEY and CDR2 SMNVEV (reference sequence). CDR3 protein: CASSLPRAGGVDTQYF. CDR3 sequence (DNA): TGTGCCAGCAGTCTACCTCGGGCGGGAGGGGTAGATACGCAGTATTTT.

The gene calls are TRBV2 and TRBJ2-5; D may be TRBD1 (5 bases). CDR3 length equals 15 residues. V lost 10 bases to trimming and J lost 4 bases, with 22 bases between them. CDR1 and CDR2 from the germline V gene are SNHLY and FYNNEI. In nucleotides, the CDR3 is TGTGCCAACACTCGGCTTGGGGCTGTGAGAGAGACCCAGTACTTC. Translation gives CANTRLGAVRETQYF.

The J gene is TRBJ1-1, the V gene TRBV29-1; the D is unclear. V lost 7 bases to trimming and J lost 6 bases, with 18 bases between them. Germline-derived CDR1 and CDR2 are SQVTM and ANQGSEA. CDR3 length: 13 amino acids. CDR3 loop: CSANRGRSPEAFF. CDR3 coding DNA: TGCAGCGCCAACCGGGGAAGAAGTCCTGAAGCTTTCTTT.

The chain employs TRBV14 and TRBJ1-1, with unresolved D. Germline V gene lookup returns CDR1 SGHDN and CDR2 FVKESK. The CDR3 contains 18 residues. Trimming stripped 0 bases from V and 0 bases from J, with 17 bases between. Here the CDR3 reads CASSQDQVLPTMNTEAFF. As DNA, the CDR3 is TGTGCCAGCAGCCAAGATCAGGTCCTCCCAACCATGAACACTGAAGCTTTCTTT. The full variable domain, completed using reference TRBV14 and TRBJ1-1, is EAGVTQFPSHSVIEKGQTVTLRCDPISGHDNLYWYRRVMGKEIKFLLHFVKESKQDESGMPNNRFLAERTGGTYSTLKVQPAELEDSGVYFCASSQDQVLPTMNTEAFFGQGTRLTVV.

The genes are TRBV9 and TRBJ2-1, with D possibly being TRBD1 (7 bases). The V and J ends lost 3 bases and 1 base respectively, with 14 bases between them. CDR3 length: 16 amino acids. CDR1 is SGDLS and CDR2 is YYNGEE in the germline V gene. The CDR3 reads CASSARGTASYNEQFF. In nucleotides, the CDR3 is TGTGCCAGCAGCGCCCGGGGGACAGCTTCCTACAATGAGCAGTTCTTC.

The chain couples TRBV7-8 to TRBJ2-7; D call uncertain. In germline, CDR1 is SGHVS, CDR2 FQNEAQ. The CDR3 is 17 residues long. V dropped 5 bases and J dropped 0 bases, with 20 bases sitting between them. DNA of the CDR3: TGTGCCAGCAGCCCAAACTCGCATCAGGCCCTCTCCTACGAGCAGTACTTC. Protein: CASSPNSHQALSYEQYF.

The chain joins TRBV7-2 to TRBJ2-3, with D tentatively TRBD2 (6 bases). The CDR3 is 16 residues long. Germline values: CDR1 SGHTA, CDR2 FQGNSA. V lost 1 base to trimming and J lost 1 base, with 12 bases between them. This CDR3 is CASSLVRGKGTDTQYF. In DNA, the CDR3 is TGTGCCAGCAGCTTAGTACGCGGGAAGGGCACAGATACGCAGTATTTT.

This clone was detected only a few times. This rearrangement joins TRBV2 to TRBJ2-2, with unresolved D. This CDR3 is 14 amino acids long. Germline V lookup: CDR1 SNHLY, CDR2 FYNNEI. V lost 8 bases, J lost 4 bases, and 14 bases lay in between. CDR3 DNA: TGTGCCAGCCGACTTATTTCCAGCACCGGGGAGCTGTTTTTT. It encodes CASRLISSTGELFF.

This clone occurred once. This sequence joins TRBV7-9 and TRBJ1-5; D unclear. Germline CDR1 and CDR2: SEHNR and FQNEAQ (reference sequence). V lost 2 bases and J lost 7, with 6 bases in between. The CDR3 loop spans 12 amino acids. CDR3: CASSLSRQPQHF. CDR3 sequence (DNA): TGTGCCAGCAGCTTAAGCAGGCAGCCCCAGCATTTT.

The V gene is TRBV28, the J gene TRBJ1-4, with a weak D call TRBD1 (6 bases). V lost 5 bases and J lost 3, with 10 bases in between. CDR1 MDHEN and CDR2 SYDVKM come from the germline V gene. This CDR3 is built from 14 residues. The CDR3 reads CASSTGRANEKLFF. The CDR3 DNA follows: TGTGCCAGCAGTACAGGGAGAGCTAATGAAAAACTGTTTTTT.

The rearrangement links TRBV27 to TRBJ2-7, with 10 positions matching TRBD1. CDR1 and CDR2 (germline): MNHEY, SMNVEV (reference sequence). The CDR3 extends over 16 amino acids. Losses at the gene ends were 5 bases for V and 2 bases for J; bases not matched to a gene: 9. The CDR3 nucleotides read TGTGCCAGCAGTCCCCTCCGGGACAGGGGAACCTACGAGCAGTACTTC. Its translation: CASSPLRDRGTYEQYF.

The CDR3 nucleotides are TGCAGCCCTGTGGAGGAGACCATCGATCAGCCCCAGCATTTT. Residues: CSPVEETIDQPQHF. The rearrangement uses TRBV29-1 and TRBJ1-5; the D is unclear. Trimming shortened V by 8 bases and J by 5 bases, and 19 bases separated the two germline ends. Per germline, CDR1 SQVTM and CDR2 ANQGSEA. This CDR3 has 14 residues.

This clone was seen only a few times. The gene calls are TRBV19 and TRBJ2-6; TRBD1 is a possible D gene (5 bases). The CDR3 totals 15 residues. V gave up 4 bases and J gave up 0 bases, with 7 bases separating them. Germline CDR1 is LNHDA and CDR2 is SQIVND (reference sequence). The CDR3 DNA reads as TGTGCCAGTAGTACAGGGAACTCTGGGGCCAACGTCCTGACTTTC. It codes for CASSTGNSGANVLTF.

The chain recombines TRBV10-2 with TRBJ1-2; D is perhaps TRBD1 (5 bases). V lost 6 bases, J lost 4 bases, and 18 bases lay in between. CDR1 is WSHSY and CDR2 is SAAADI in the germline V gene. This CDR3 comprises 15 residues. The CDR3 region is CASRADRKHGYGYTF. The DNA of the CDR3 is TGCGCCAGCAGGGCCGACAGAAAACATGGCTATGGCTACACCTTC.

The rearrangement links TRBV30 to TRBJ2-7, with 9 bases matching TRBD2. V gave up 3 bases and J gave up 5 bases; unmatched junction bases: 8. CDR1 GTSNPN and CDR2 SVGIG come from the germline V gene (reference sequence). This CDR3 region has 14 residues. The CDR3 sequence is CAWRPSGLAHEQYF. The CDR3 DNA follows: TGTGCCTGGAGGCCTTCGGGACTAGCCCACGAGCAGTACTTC.

The rearrangement uses TRBV7-2 and TRBJ2-5, with 7 bases aligning to TRBD1. Germline V gene lookup returns CDR1 SGHTA and CDR2 FQGNSA. The CDR3 totals 16 residues. Unmatched junction bases numbered 13, after V lost 6 bases and J lost 3 bases. The CDR3 bases are TGTGCCAGCAGTTCCGGGACAGCCCCAGTGGAAGAGACCCAGTACTTC. Protein sequence: CASSSGTAPVEETQYF. Looking up the rest from reference TRBV7-2 and TRBJ2-5 gives the full variable domain: GAGVSQSPSNKVTEKGKDVELRCDPISGHTALYWYRQSLGQGLEFLIYFQGNSAPDKSGLPSDRFSAERTGGSVSTLTIQRTQQEDSAVYLCASSSGTAPVEETQYFGPGTRLLVL.

The chain is built from TRBV6-4 and TRBJ2-4; 14 bases fit TRBD2. The CDR3 totals 23 residues. V dropped 0 bases and J dropped 1; count of bases not matched to a gene: 17. CDR1 and CDR2 (germline): MRHNA, SNTAGT. The CDR3 DNA sequence: TGTGCCAGCAGTGACTCGAGACTAGCGGGAGGGCCGAGGCTGGAGGTGGCCAAAAACATTCAGTACTTC. Its translation: CASSDSRLAGGPRLEVAKNIQYF.

The V and J genes are TRBV25-1 and TRBJ2-5, with 7 bases matching TRBD2. CDR3 length equals 13 residues. J lost 0 bases, V lost 6 bases, and 1 base had no gene match. Germline values: CDR1 MGHDK, CDR2 SYGVNS. The CDR3 DNA sequence: TGTGCCAGCAGCCGGGGGGACCAAGAGACCCAGTACTTC. Translation: CASSRGDQETQYF.

This clone was detected only once. The rearrangement joins TRBV18 to TRBJ2-3; perhaps TRBD1 as D (5 bases). The V end lost 2 bases, the J end lost 4 bases, and 13 bases lay between the germline ends. This CDR3 has 15 amino acids. Germline V gene data show CDR1 as KGHSH and CDR2 as LQKENI. CDR3 coding DNA: TGTGCCAGCTCACCAGGGGCCAATGGGGCAGATACGCAGTATTTT. Protein product: CASSPGANGADTQYF.